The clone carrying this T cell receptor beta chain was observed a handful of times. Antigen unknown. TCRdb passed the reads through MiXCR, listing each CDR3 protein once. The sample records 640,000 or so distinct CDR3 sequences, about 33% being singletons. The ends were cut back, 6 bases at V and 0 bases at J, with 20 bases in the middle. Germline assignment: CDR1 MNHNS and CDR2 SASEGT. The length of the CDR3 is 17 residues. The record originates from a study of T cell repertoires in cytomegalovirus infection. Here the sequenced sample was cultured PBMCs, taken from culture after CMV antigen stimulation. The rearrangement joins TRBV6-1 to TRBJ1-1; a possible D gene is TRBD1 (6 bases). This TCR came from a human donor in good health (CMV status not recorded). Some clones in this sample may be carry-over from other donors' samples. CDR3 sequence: CASRHHRVHPMNTEAFF. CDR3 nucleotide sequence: TGTGCCAGCAGACACCACAGGGTCCACCCCATGAACACTGAAGCTTTCTTT.